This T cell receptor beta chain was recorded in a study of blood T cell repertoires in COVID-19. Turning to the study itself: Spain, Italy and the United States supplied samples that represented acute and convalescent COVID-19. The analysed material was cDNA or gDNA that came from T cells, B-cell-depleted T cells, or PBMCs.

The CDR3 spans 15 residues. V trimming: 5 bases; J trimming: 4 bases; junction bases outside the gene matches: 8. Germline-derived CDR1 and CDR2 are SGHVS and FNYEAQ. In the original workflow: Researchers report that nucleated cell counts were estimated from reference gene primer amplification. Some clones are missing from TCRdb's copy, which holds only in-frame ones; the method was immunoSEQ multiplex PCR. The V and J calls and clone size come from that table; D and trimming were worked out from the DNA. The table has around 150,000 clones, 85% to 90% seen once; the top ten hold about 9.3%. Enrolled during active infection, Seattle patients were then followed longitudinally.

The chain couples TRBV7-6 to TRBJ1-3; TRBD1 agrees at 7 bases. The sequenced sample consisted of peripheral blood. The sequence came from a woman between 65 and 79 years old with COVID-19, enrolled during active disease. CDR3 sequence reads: CASSRSEGAGNTIYF. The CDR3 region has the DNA TGTGCCAGCAGCCGTAGTGAGGGGGCAGGAAACACCATATATTTT.